The T cell receptor beta chain described here comes from a study of blood T cell repertoires in COVID-19. About the research overall: Acute and convalescent COVID-19 specimens originated in the United States, Italy and Spain. The analysed material was cDNA or gDNA that came from T cells, B-cell-depleted T cells, or PBMCs.

Per the study methods: Amplification from reference gene primers served as the basis for estimated nucleated cell counts. The table came from immunoSEQ multiplex PCR; TCRdb's copy has only in-frame clones and leaves some out. V and J calls and clone size come straight from that table; D and trimming were deduced from the DNA. The data show over 35,000 clones, just under 85% seen once. Comment on this clone: A read error may account for a junction end that differs from germline.

CDR1 is LGHDT, CDR2 YNNKEL, per germline (reference sequence). This CDR3 region has 13 residues. The gene calls are TRBV3-1 (or the pseudogene TRBV3-2) and TRBJ1-2; a possible D gene is TRBD1 (6 bases). The specimen sequenced was peripheral blood. The clonotype was recovered from a human donor with acute or convalescent COVID-19. The donor label of this sample is uncertain. DNA for the CDR3: TGTGCCAGCAGCCTTACAGTGGACAGCCCCGTCGGCTTC. This sequence encodes CASSLTVDSPVGF.